This T cell receptor beta chain derives from a study of PD-L1 blockade in urothelial cancer. Study-level information: Patients went on atezolizumab at some point between 2013 and 2015, receiving 1,200 mg intravenously every 3 weeks. Analyses used blood from 3 weeks (second dose) and 6 weeks after treatment start.

Indicated time point: peripheral blood 6 weeks after treatment start. Patients suffered from locally advanced or metastatic urothelial carcinoma. Peripheral blood mononuclear cells were collected from every patient before and during treatment, yielding between 1 and 8 samples per patient. Here immunoSEQ multiplex PCR was the method, and the copy in TCRdb shows in-frame clones only, minus some. The sample holds about 120,000 clones, roughly 88% seen once. The TCR sequence derives from a man in his fifties with urothelial cancer. Sequenced here: PBMCs, sampled around atezolizumab (anti-PD-L1) treatment.

The CDR3, as DNA: TGTGCCAGCAGTCAGCTAGCGGGAGCTCGCGAGCAGTTCTTC. This gives the protein CASSQLAGAREQFF. The gene calls are TRBV28 and TRBJ2-1; 10 bases line up with TRBD2. J lost 10 bases, V lost 5 bases, and 8 bases had no gene match. This CDR3 is 14 amino acids long. From germline, CDR1 is MDHEN and CDR2 SYDVKM.